These 4 T cell receptor beta chains originate from one sample sequenced in a study of control samples from healthy donors and cancer patients. Profiled with immunoSEQ multiplex PCR; TCRdb holds only in-frame clones, not every one. In the table there are 91,000 or so clones, 80% to 95% of which are singletons. Material for sequencing was blood. The receptors were gathered from a young woman in good health.

The genes are TRBV30 and TRBJ1-2; the D gene is possibly TRBD1 (5 bases). The germline CDR1 and CDR2 sequences are GTSNPN and SVGIG (reference sequence). The CDR3 is 14 amino acids. Trimming cost V 0 bases and J 4 bases, with 12 bases left between them. CDR3 nucleotide sequence: TGTGCCTGGAGTGTACGAAGGGGCGGCTATGGCTACACCTTC. Protein product: CAWSVRRGGYGYTF. Full variable domain (outside the CDR3, taken from reference TRBV30 and TRBJ1-2): SQTIHQWPATLVQPVGSPLSLECTVEGTSNPNLYWYRQAAGRGLQLLFYSVGIGQISSEVPQNLSASRPQDRQFILSSKKLLLSDSGFYLCAWSVRRGGYGYTFGSGTRLTVV.

This chain connects TRBV19 to TRBJ2-1, with TRBD2 as a possible D gene (6 bases). Germline CDR1 is LNHDA and CDR2 is SQIVND (reference sequence). V was pared by 7 bases and J by 0 bases, with 13 bases between. The CDR3 is 15 amino acids. CDR3 DNA: TGTGCCAGTACCCCCCCCGGGAGCTCCTACAATGAGCAGTTCTTC. Its translation: CASTPPGSSYNEQFF.

The chain uses TRBV27 and TRBJ2-7, with a weak D call TRBD1 (5 bases). In germline, CDR1 is MNHEY, CDR2 SMNVEV (reference sequence). Trimming shortened V by 9 bases and J by 3 bases, and 18 bases separated the two germline ends. The CDR3 spans 14 residues. CDR3 loop: CASPSVGQYYEQYF. Here the CDR3 DNA reads TGTGCCAGTCCCTCCGTGGGGCAGTACTACGAGCAGTACTTC.

The chain has TRBV27 and TRBJ1-2, with 7 bases fitting TRBD1. This CDR3 is built from 15 residues. After removal of 3 bases from V and 1 base from J, the junction contained 5 bases not matched to a gene. Germline V CDR1 and CDR2: MNHEY, SMNVEV (reference sequence). CDR3 nucleotides: TGTGCCAGCAGTTTGTTGGGACAGCTTAACTATGGCTACACCTTC. It encodes CASSLLGQLNYGYTF.